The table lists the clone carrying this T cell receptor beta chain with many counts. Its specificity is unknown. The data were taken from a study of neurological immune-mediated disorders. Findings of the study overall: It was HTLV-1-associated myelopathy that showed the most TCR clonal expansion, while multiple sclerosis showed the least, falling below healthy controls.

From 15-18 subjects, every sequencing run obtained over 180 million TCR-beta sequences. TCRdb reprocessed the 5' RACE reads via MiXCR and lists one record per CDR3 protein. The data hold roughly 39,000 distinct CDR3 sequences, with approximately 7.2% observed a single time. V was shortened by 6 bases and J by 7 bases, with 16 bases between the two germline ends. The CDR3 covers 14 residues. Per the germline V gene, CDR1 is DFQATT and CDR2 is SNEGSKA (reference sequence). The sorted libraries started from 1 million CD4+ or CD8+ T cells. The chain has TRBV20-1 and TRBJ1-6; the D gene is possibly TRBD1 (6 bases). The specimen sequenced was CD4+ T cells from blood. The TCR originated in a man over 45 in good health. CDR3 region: CSASEGVVNSPLHF. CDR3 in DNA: TGCAGTGCAAGTGAGGGGGTTGTAAATTCACCCCTCCACTTT.